This TCR beta chain was found in a study of cytomegalovirus exposure and HLA in healthy donors. The germline CDR1 and CDR2 sequences are SGHTA and FQGNSA. The J segment lost 0 bases and the V segment lost 1 base, leaving 7 bases of the junction unmatched. The CDR3 is 18 amino acids. Vbeta (60) and Jbeta (13) primers were used in the PCR. Some clones are missing from TCRdb's copy, which holds only in-frame ones; the method was immunoSEQ multiplex PCR. The profile shows roughly 200,000 clones, around 80% of them singletons. Each of the donors was a healthy bone marrow donor. The rearrangement joins TRBV7-2 to TRBJ2-1; 9 bases fit TRBD2. This clonotype was sampled from a woman aged 30 to 39 in good health and CMV-seropositive. The sample comprised PBMCs. The CDR3 DNA reads as TGTGCCAGCAGCTTAGTCGGCGGGGGGGCCTTCTCCTACAATGAGCAGTTCTTC. Residues: CASSLVGGGAFSYNEQFF.